The 17 T cell receptor beta chains reported below all come from one sample, sequenced in a study of T cell responses to AZD1222 COVID-19 vaccine. Here immunoSEQ multiplex PCR was the method, and the copy in TCRdb shows in-frame clones only, minus some. This sample carries roughly 100,000 clones, around 87% of them seen once, and the ten largest clones take roughly 10%. The sample here was peripheral blood, taken 28 days after the second AZD1222 dose. The source is an adult who received the AZD1222 COVID-19 vaccine.

This sequence joins TRBV19 and TRBJ2-7; the D gene is possibly TRBD2 (6 bases). The CDR3 totals 14 residues. The germline gives CDR1 LNHDA, CDR2 SQIVND (reference sequence). Trimming cost V 4 bases and J 5 bases, with 15 bases left between them. CDR3 residues: CASSRRDPFNEQYF. For the CDR3, the DNA is TGTGCCAGTAGTAGGAGGGATCCGTTCAACGAGCAGTACTTC.

The chain carries TRBV5-1 and TRBJ2-5; D is undetermined. The CDR3 is made up of 15 amino acids. Trimming took 0 bases from V and 2 from J, leaving 11 bases between them. Per the germline V gene, CDR1 is SGHRS and CDR2 is YFSETQ. CDR3 DNA sequence: TGCGCCAGCAGCTTGGAAGGAGCGACTCAAGAGACCCAGTACTTC. The encoded protein is CASSLEGATQETQYF.

This chain connects TRBV5-1 to TRBJ1-3; D is possibly TRBD1 (5 bases). Germline V gene lookup returns CDR1 SGHRS and CDR2 YFSETQ. This CDR3 has 14 amino acids. Trimming pared 2 bases from V and 4 bases from J, leaving 10 bases between. The CDR3 is CASSLGGAGNTIYF. In nucleotides, the CDR3 is TGCGCCAGCAGCTTAGGAGGGGCGGGAAACACCATATATTTT.

This chain connects TRBV24-1 to TRBJ2-2; D may be TRBD1 (7 bases). The ends were cut back, 1 base at V and 9 bases at J, with 11 bases in the middle. CDR1 is KGHDR, CDR2 SFDVKD, per germline. The CDR3 covers 14 residues. The CDR3 region is CATSDLGGGRELFF. The DNA for the CDR3 is TGTGCCACCAGTGATTTAGGAGGGGGCCGGGAGCTGTTTTTT.

This sequence joins TRBV6-5 and TRBJ2-7; D may be TRBD1 (6 bases). The ends were cut back, 5 bases at V and 0 bases at J, with 11 bases in the middle. CDR1 is MNHEY, CDR2 SVGAGI, per germline. The CDR3 runs to 14 residues. The CDR3 spells CASSRQAGSYEQYF. CDR3 sequence (DNA): TGTGCCAGCAGTCGACAGGCGGGCTCCTACGAGCAGTACTTC.

This clone was seen a handful of times. V gene TRBV6-5 combines with J gene TRBJ1-1, with D uncertain. Between the trimmed V and J ends, which lost 0 bases and 3 bases, there was a span of 11 bases. Germline-derived CDR1 and CDR2 are MNHEY and SVGAGI. CDR3 size: 15 residues. CDR3 nucleotide sequence: TGTGCCAGCAGTTACTCGAGCCGAAGGGACACTGAAGCTTTCTTT. Protein: CASSYSSRRDTEAFF.

The chain employs TRBV5-4 and TRBJ2-3; no firm D call. CDR3 size: 14 residues. The V gene lost 4 bases and the J gene lost 5 bases, with 14 bases spanning the gap. The germline V gene encodes CDR1 SGHNT and CDR2 YYREEE (reference sequence). This CDR3 reads CASSPKASGDTQYF. CDR3 nucleotides: TGTGCCAGCAGCCCAAAGGCGAGTGGAGATACGCAGTATTTT.

This chain uses TRBV5-5 with TRBJ1-1; a weak D match, TRBD1 (6 bases). In germline, CDR1 is SGHKS, CDR2 YYEKEE (reference sequence). The germline V and J ends were trimmed by 3 bases and 5 bases, with 14 bases remaining between them. This CDR3 region has 14 residues. In DNA, the CDR3 is TGTGCCAGCAGCTCCACAGGGTGGAGAACTGAAGCTTTCTTT. Its protein is CASSSTGWRTEAFF.

V gene TRBV5-4 combines with J gene TRBJ2-3; 7 bases map to TRBD2. The CDR3 runs 15 residues. Germline loops: CDR1 SGHNT, CDR2 YYREEE (reference sequence). Losses at the gene ends were 2 bases for V and 1 base for J; bases not matched to a gene: 4. The CDR3 loop reads CASSFSGPGTDTQYF. CDR3 coding DNA: TGTGCCAGCAGCTTTAGCGGGCCAGGCACAGATACGCAGTATTTT.

Only one count was recorded for this clone. The chain uses TRBV5-1 and TRBJ2-7; D gene unclear. Germline CDR1 is SGHRS and CDR2 is YFSETQ. The CDR3 consists of 15 residues. V was trimmed by 0 bases and J by 1 base, leaving 11 bases between them. The CDR3 loop reads CASSLGPGISYEQYF. The CDR3 DNA reads as TGCGCCAGCAGCTTGGGGCCAGGCATTTCCTACGAGCAGTACTTC. The complete variable domain, with remaining parts taken from reference TRBV5-1 and TRBJ2-7, reads KAGVTQTPRYLIKTRGQQVTLSCSPISGHRSVSWYQQTPGQGLQFLFEYFSETQRNKGNFPGRFSGRQFSNSRSEMNVSTLELGDSALYLCASSLGPGISYEQYFGPGTRLTVT.

The rearrangement joins TRBV15 to TRBJ1-4; 9 bases are a match to TRBD1. Germline CDR1 LNHNV, CDR2 YYDKDF (reference sequence). The CDR3 sequence is 14 residues long. With 4 bases clipped from V and 11 bases from J, the junction kept 8 bases outside the gene matches. This CDR3 is CATSTRTGDGKLFF. In DNA form, the CDR3 reads TGTGCCACCAGCACCCGGACAGGGGATGGGAAACTGTTTTTT.

The V gene is TRBV2, the J gene TRBJ2-6, with TRBD2 as a possible D gene (5 bases). The ends were cut back, 8 bases at V and 8 bases at J, with 16 bases in the middle. Germline CDR1 is SNHLY and CDR2 is FYNNEI. The CDR3 sequence is 14 residues long. Here the CDR3 DNA reads TGTGCCAGCTCTCAAAGTGGCGGGCCCAACGTCCTGACTTTC. Translated: CASSQSGGPNVLTF.

The gene calls are TRBV10-3 and TRBJ1-6; D perhaps matches TRBD1 (5 bases). V dropped 3 bases and J dropped 6 bases, with 15 bases sitting between them. The CDR3 has 16 amino acids. CDR1 is ENHRY, CDR2 SYGVKD, per germline. The CDR3 loop reads CAISDRGGEGNSPLHF. For the CDR3, the DNA is TGTGCCATCAGTGATCGTGGAGGGGAAGGTAATTCACCCCTCCACTTT.

The chain is built from TRBV28 and TRBJ1-5; tentatively, D is TRBD1 (6 bases). V was trimmed by 4 bases and J by 5 bases, leaving 15 bases between them. The CDR3 runs to 15 residues. Germline CDR1 MDHEN, CDR2 SYDVKM. The CDR3: CASSSPQGTDQPQHF. CDR3 nucleotides: TGTGCCAGCAGTTCTCCACAGGGCACGGATCAGCCCCAGCATTTT.

The chain joins TRBV29-1 to TRBJ1-5; 7 nucleotides align to TRBD1. This CDR3 region has 16 residues. With V trimmed by 6 bases and J by 0 bases, 11 bases remained unmatched. In germline, CDR1 is SQVTM, CDR2 ANQGSEA. The CDR3 bases are TGCAGCGTCCCGAATACCGACAGGGATAGCAATCAGCCCCAGCATTTT. Amino acid sequence: CSVPNTDRDSNQPQHF.

This clone turned up a few times. This rearrangement joins TRBV5-1 to TRBJ1-4; 8 nucleotides align to TRBD1. After removal of 2 bases from V and 8 bases from J, the junction contained 8 bases not matched to a gene. This CDR3 region has 15 residues. CDR1 SGHRS and CDR2 YFSETQ come from the germline V gene. The CDR3 coding sequence is TGCGCCAGCAGCTTTCTTGGGACAGGTGACGAAAAACTGTTTTTT. It codes for CASSFLGTGDEKLFF.

In DNA form, the CDR3 reads TGTGCCAGCAGCCAGGCCCTTTCCACCGGGGAGCTGTTTTTT. Translating it yields CASSQALSTGELFF. The chain has TRBV3-1 (or the pseudogene TRBV3-2) and TRBJ2-2; D not resolved. This CDR3 region has 14 residues. With 3 bases removed from V and 4 bases from J, the gap between germline ends came to 9 bases. CDR1 LGHDT and CDR2 YNNKEL come from the germline V gene (reference sequence).